Listed below are T cell receptor beta chains from one sample, sequenced in a study of cytomegalovirus exposure and HLA in healthy donors. The protocol was immunoSEQ multiplex PCR, while the TCRdb copy is restricted to in-frame clones and leaves out a portion. The sample has approximately 79,000 clones, roughly 80% seen once. The sequenced sample was PBMCs. Receptor source: a woman between 35 and 50 years old in good health and CMV-seropositive. Each CDR3 is given with its conserved first and last residue. A D gene is named only where the DNA matches it firmly. Only part of the rows carry a size: once, few, many, or a class if the clone is expanded.

V: TRBV27; size: few; J: TRBJ2-7; D: TRBD2; DNA: TGTGCCAGCAGTCCCCGGACTAGCGGGAGAGGGGAGCAGTACTTC; CDR3: CASSPRTSGRGEQYF
V: TRBV7-8; size: NA; J: TRBJ1-5; D: NA; DNA: TGTGCCAGCAGCTGGGGCAGGGTGGACAATCAGCCCCAGCATTTT; CDR3: CASSWGRVDNQPQHF
V: TRBV14; size: NA; J: TRBJ2-6; D: NA; DNA: TGTGCCAGCAGCGATCGTCCAGGGCCTGGGGCCAACGTCCTGACTTTC; CDR3: CASSDRPGPGANVLTF
V: TRBV2; size: NA; J: TRBJ2-7; D: NA; DNA: TGTGCCAGCAGTGGCTCCGGGAGCCTCTCCGAGCAGTACTTC; CDR3: CASSGSGSLSEQYF
V: TRBV9; size: NA; J: TRBJ1-1; D: NA; DNA: TGTGCCAGCAGCGCGCGTGGAATACAGGGGAACACTGAAGCTTTCTTT; CDR3: CASSARGIQGNTEAFF
V: TRBV7-9; size: NA; J: TRBJ2-5; D: TRBD2; DNA: TGTGCCAGCAGCGCATCACCCGGGACTAGCGGGGGGACCCAAGAGACCCAGTACTTC; CDR3: CASSASPGTSGGTQETQYF
V: TRBV6-1; size: NA; J: TRBJ1-1; D: NA; DNA: TGTGCCAGCAGACTCACAGCAGTGAACACTGAAGCTTTCTTT; CDR3: CASRLTAVNTEAFF
V: TRBV6-1; size: NA; J: TRBJ2-3; D: TRBD2; DNA: TGTGCCAGCAGTGCACAACTAGCGGGGTCTGCAGATACGCAGTATTTT; CDR3: CASSAQLAGSADTQYF
V: TRBV2; size: NA; J: TRBJ1-3; D: NA; DNA: TGTGCCAGCAGTACCGGACAAGGGCACCACTCTGGAAACACCATATATTTT; CDR3: CASSTGQGHHSGNTIYF
V: TRBV28; size: NA; J: TRBJ2-7; D: NA; DNA: TGTGCCAGCAGTTCCCCCCAGGGCTCCTTTTACGAGCAGTACTTC; CDR3: CASSSPQGSFYEQYF
V: TRBV4-1; size: NA; J: TRBJ1-4; D: TRBD1; DNA: TGCGCCAGCAGCCAAGGGGACAGGGATAATGAAAAACTGTTTTTT; CDR3: CASSQGDRDNEKLFF
V: TRBV6-1; size: NA; J: TRBJ2-6; D: NA; DNA: TGTGCCAGCAGTGCCTACTCATCTGGGGCCAACGTCCTGACTTTC; CDR3: CASSAYSSGANVLTF
V: TRBV29-1; size: NA; J: TRBJ2-7; D: NA; DNA: TGCAGCGCCCTTCGGTGGGAAGGGGGCTCCTACGAGCAGTACTTC; CDR3: CSALRWEGGSYEQYF
V: TRBV29-1; size: few; J: TRBJ2-1; D: TRBD2; DNA: TGCAGCGTTGGGTTGGGGACTAGCGTATACAATGAGCAGTTCTTC; CDR3: CSVGLGTSVYNEQFF
V: TRBV6-5; size: NA; J: TRBJ2-2; D: TRBD1; DNA: TGTGCCAGCAGTTACCGGACAGGGCTTATGACCGGGGAGCTGTTTTTT; CDR3: CASSYRTGLMTGELFF
V: TRBV9; size: NA; J: TRBJ2-5; D: TRBD2; DNA: TGTGCCAGCAGCGTCAGGGCGGGAGGGCCGGTAGGAGAGACCCAGTACTTC; CDR3: CASSVRAGGPVGETQYF
V: TRBV5-1; size: NA; J: TRBJ1-2; D: NA; DNA: TGCGCCAGCAGCTTGGGACAGATAGTTGAAAACTATGGCTACACCTTC; CDR3: CASSLGQIVENYGYTF
V: TRBV18; size: once; J: TRBJ2-3; D: NA; DNA: TGTGCCAGCTCACTGGACAAGAGCACAGATACGCAGTATTTT; CDR3: CASSLDKSTDTQYF
V: TRBV2; size: NA; J: TRBJ1-4; D: TRBD1; DNA: TGTGCCAGCAGTGAGGAGCAGGGGGCGAGTGAAAAACTGTTTTTT; CDR3: CASSEEQGASEKLFF
V: TRBV5-1; size: NA; J: TRBJ1-2; D: NA; DNA: TGCGCCAGCAGCTTGGACTTGGCGCAGGGGAGTCGTGGCTACACCTTC; CDR3: CASSLDLAQGSRGYTF
V: TRBV15; size: few; J: TRBJ1-1; D: NA; DNA: TGTGCCACCAGCAGAGATTCGGCAGGGGCGAACACTGAAGCTTTCTTT; CDR3: CATSRDSAGANTEAFF
V: TRBV15; size: NA; J: TRBJ2-5; D: TRBD1; DNA: TGTGCCACCAGCAGAGGACCAGGGACAGAAGAGACCCAGTACTTC; CDR3: CATSRGPGTEETQYF
V: TRBV6-6; size: NA; J: TRBJ1-5; D: NA; DNA: TGTGCCAGCAGTTACTCGGGGGGGGCCAGCAATCAGCCCCAGCATTTT; CDR3: CASSYSGGASNQPQHF
V: TRBV6-1; size: few; J: TRBJ1-5; D: TRBD1; DNA: TGTGCCAGCAGTGATTCGTTGGGCAGGGGGCGGGATGGCAATCAGCCCCAGCATTTT; CDR3: CASSDSLGRGRDGNQPQHF
V: TRBV7-9; size: NA; J: TRBJ2-3; D: TRBD2; DNA: TGTGCCAGCAGTTTGGGACTAGCGATGCGAGATACGCAGTATTTT; CDR3: CASSLGLAMRDTQYF
V: TRBV2; size: few; J: TRBJ1-4; D: TRBD1; DNA: TGTGCCAGCAGGAGCCGGGACAGGCTTGAAAAACTGTTTTTT; CDR3: CASRSRDRLEKLFF
V: TRBV7-9; size: many; J: TRBJ1-3; D: TRBD1; DNA: TGTGCCAGCAGCTCCCTTCTAGACAGGGGGAGATCTGGAAACACCATATATTTT; CDR3: CASSSLLDRGRSGNTIYF